One sample yielded the 7 T cell receptor beta chains listed below, sequenced in a study of T cell repertoires in cytomegalovirus infection. TCRdb redid the calling of the reads with MiXCR, one entry per CDR3 protein. The table records approximately 320,000 distinct CDR3 sequences, roughly 9.5% of them present only once. Sequencing input: PBMCs. These receptors originate from a human donor in good health (CMV status not recorded). Some clones in this sample may be carry-over from other donors' samples.

In its sample, this clonotype was seen a few times. The CDR3 bases are TGTGCCAGCAGCTTAGCCAGGACTAGCGGGAGTTCAGATGAGCAGTTCTTC. It specifies CASSLARTSGSSDEQFF. The chain combines TRBV7-2 with TRBJ2-1; 13 positions agree with TRBD2. This CDR3 spans 17 amino acids. Germline trimming cut 0 bases from V and 8 bases from J; bases unmatched to any gene: 7. CDR1 SGHTA and CDR2 FQGNSA come from the germline V gene.

The chain links TRBV10-3 to TRBJ2-2, with no clear D. Germline lookup yields CDR1 ENHRY and CDR2 SYGVKD. This CDR3 is built from 13 residues. V lost 11 bases to trimming and J lost 1 base, with 11 bases between them. CDR3 region: CAVWEGNTGELFF. The CDR3 bases are TGTGCCGTCTGGGAAGGGAACACCGGGGAGCTGTTTTTT.

This clonotype was seen ten or more times. The chain carries TRBV7-2 and TRBJ1-2; 7 nucleotides line up with TRBD1. This CDR3 has 18 amino acids. Germline CDR1 SGHTA, CDR2 FQGNSA. Germline trimming cut 4 bases from V and 2 bases from J; bases unmatched to any gene: 16. As DNA, the CDR3 is TGTGCCAGCAGCTCCAGGAGATCAGACAGGGAAGGGAACTATGGCTACACCTTC. This sequence encodes CASSSRRSDREGNYGYTF.

CDR3 coding DNA: TGTGCCAGTAGTATTGACAGGGGAGGAGGTAGCAATCAGCCCCAGCATTTT. This encodes CASSIDRGGGSNQPQHF. J is TRBJ1-5 and V is TRBV19, with 8 bases fitting TRBD1. CDR1 and CDR2 from the germline V gene are LNHDA and SQIVND (reference sequence). The CDR3 covers 17 residues. The ends lost 3 bases at V and 0 bases at J; junction bases unmatched: 7.

The table lists this clonotype with many counts. V gene TRBV11-2 combines with J gene TRBJ1-3, with D tentatively TRBD1 (5 bases). Germline V CDR1 and CDR2: SGHAT, FQNNGV. The CDR3 length is 16 residues. V was cut by 1 base and J by 4 bases, with 14 bases left in between. The DNA of the CDR3 is TGTGCCAGCAGCTTAGTATCCAGGGCAAGAGGAAACACCATATATTTT. It encodes CASSLVSRARGNTIYF.

This clonotype was observed at least ten times. The genes are TRBV6-5 and TRBJ2-2; D not certain. The CDR3 has 13 residues. Germline V CDR1 and CDR2: MNHEY, SVGAGI. V was shortened by 6 bases and J by 5 bases, with 10 bases between the two germline ends. The CDR3 DNA sequence: TGTGCCAGCAGATGGCCGCTTACCGGGGAGCTGTTTTTT. Protein: CASRWPLTGELFF.

This clonotype was seen only a few times. The rearrangement uses TRBV15 and TRBJ2-2, with TRBD2 matching over 8 bases. Germline V gene lookup returns CDR1 LNHNV and CDR2 YYDKDF (reference sequence). After removal of 0 bases from V and 1 base from J, the junction contained 4 bases not matched to a gene. The CDR3 sequence is 17 residues long. CDR3 sequence: CATSRDQSGGNTGELFF. In nucleotides, the CDR3 is TGTGCCACCAGCAGAGATCAGAGCGGGGGGAACACCGGGGAGCTGTTTTTT.